One and the same sample provided the 32 T cell receptor beta chains below, sequenced in a study of shared clonotypes between healthy human individuals. Measured with immunoSEQ multiplex PCR; TCRdb has only the in-frame clones, and not every one. The sample contains about half a million clones, roughly three quarters of which appear only once. What was sequenced was PBMCs. These receptor sequences come from a woman in her forties in good health. Some clones in this sample may be carry-over from other donors' samples.

The chain couples TRBV18 to TRBJ1-2; D is perhaps TRBD1 (6 bases). V shed 1 base and J shed 5 bases, with 23 bases lying between them. Germline-derived CDR1 and CDR2 are KGHSH and LQKENI. This CDR3 comprises 18 residues. As DNA, the CDR3 is TGTGCCAGCTCACCACAAGGCGGTTTGGACAGCAGCAGATATGGCTACACCTTC. Translating gives CASSPQGGLDSSRYGYTF.

Of note for this clone: A far larger clone lies a single base away; this is likely a read error. V and J are TRBV10-2 and TRBJ1-2; D ambiguous. The CDR3 is 14 residues long. Germline lookup yields CDR1 WSHSY and CDR2 SAAADI. CDR3 sequence (DNA): TGCGCCAGCAGTGAAATGGTCTCTAACTATAGCTACACCTTC. This translates into CASSEMVSNYSYTF.

This clone occurred once. The likely explanation is a read error, given a far larger clone one base away. This same CDR3 is encoded by further DNA sequences in the sample. This chain joins TRBV28 and TRBJ2-6; weak D call: TRBD2 (5 bases). V was shortened by 1 base and J by 4 bases, with 11 bases between the two germline ends. CDR1 is MDHEN, CDR2 SYDVKM, per germline. This CDR3 is built from 16 residues. The CDR3 sequence: CASSLLRDTGANVLTF. CDR3 in DNA: TGTGCCAGCAGTTTATTACGGGATACAGGGGCCAACGTCCTGACTTTC.

The chain carries TRBV4-1 and TRBJ2-1; no reliable D call. The ends were cut back, 2 bases at V and 5 bases at J, with 4 bases in the middle. Germline assignment: CDR1 MGHRA and CDR2 YSYEKL. The CDR3 runs to 12 residues. Here the CDR3 DNA reads TGCGCCAGCAGCCAACCTAACAATGAGCAGTTCTTC. Amino acids: CASSQPNNEQFF.

V usage is TRBV29-1 and J usage is TRBJ1-1; D uncertain. CDR1 and CDR2 from the germline V gene are SQVTM and ANQGSEA. CDR3 size: 12 residues. Trimming cost V 7 bases and J 6 bases, with 15 bases left between them. CDR3 region: CSAARPRAEAFF. The CDR3 DNA sequence: TGCAGCGCCGCAAGGCCTAGGGCTGAAGCTTTCTTT.

CDR3 DNA: TGCGCCAGCAGCGTGGCTAGCGGGGGTAGAGAGCAGTTCTTC. Translation gives CASSVASGGREQFF. This rearrangement joins TRBV5-1 to TRBJ2-1, with 10 bases lining up with TRBD2. The germline V gene has CDR1 SGHRS and CDR2 YFSETQ. The ends lost 4 bases at V and 10 bases at J; junction bases unmatched: 8. The CDR3 covers 14 residues.

The V gene is TRBV28, the J gene TRBJ2-1, with D possibly called TRBD1 or TRBD2 (5 bases each). The CDR3 extends over 15 amino acids. V lost 4 bases and J 8 bases, leaving 18 bases between the germline ends. The germline gives CDR1 MDHEN, CDR2 SYDVKM. CDR3 sequence (DNA): TGTGCCAGCAGTTCTAACGGGGCTCGCACCGATGAGCAGTTCTTC. Residues: CASSSNGARTDEQFF.

This clone appeared a few times. The J gene is TRBJ2-1, the V gene TRBV29-1, with TRBD2 identical over 14 bases. From germline, CDR1 is SQVTM and CDR2 ANQGSEA. The CDR3 totals 16 residues. Trimming removed 3 bases from V and 4 bases from J; junction bases left unmatched: 5. In DNA, the CDR3 is TGCAGCGTTGAGTCCGGGACTAGCGGGAGTTACAATGAGCAGTTCTTC. Its translation is CSVESGTSGSYNEQFF.

CDR3 amino acids: CASSYSISAGVYEQYF. For the CDR3, the DNA is TGTGCCAGCAGTTACTCGATTTCGGCAGGGGTCTACGAGCAGTACTTC. The V gene is TRBV6-5, the J gene TRBJ2-7, with TRBD1 as a possible D gene (6 bases). Trimming cost V 0 bases and J 3 bases, with 15 bases left between them. The CDR3 extends over 16 amino acids. Germline V gene sequence: CDR1 MNHEY, CDR2 SVGAGI.

This rearrangement joins TRBV30 to TRBJ2-7; 7 bases are shared with TRBD1. The germline gives CDR1 GTSNPN, CDR2 SVGIG (reference sequence). The CDR3 is made up of 17 amino acids. V was clipped by 1 base and J by 1 base; unmatched bases: 13. The CDR3 here is CAWSGGYLGQLSYEQYF. CDR3 DNA sequence: TGTGCCTGGAGTGGCGGATACCTGGGACAGCTTTCCTACGAGCAGTACTTC.

The chain combines TRBV11-2 with TRBJ2-3, with D possibly TRBD1 on 5 matching bases. Looked up from germline, CDR1 is SGHAT and CDR2 is FQNNGV. This CDR3 comprises 13 residues. V gave up 4 bases and J gave up 11 bases, with 16 bases separating them. The CDR3 nucleotides read TGTGCCAGCAGCTCCGGAAGACAGCTTCGGCAGTATTTT. Its translation is CASSSGRQLRQYF.

The V and J genes are TRBV7-2 and TRBJ1-2; perhaps TRBD1 as D (6 bases). The germline V and J ends were trimmed by 5 bases and 8 bases, with 18 bases remaining between them. Germline assignment: CDR1 SGHTA and CDR2 FQGNSA. CDR3 length: 14 amino acids. CDR3 sequence reads: CASSRNAGAGGYTF. The CDR3 bases are TGTGCCAGCAGCCGGAACGCGGGGGCGGGCGGCTACACCTTC.

The J gene is TRBJ1-4, the V gene TRBV28, with no clear D. Germline V CDR1 and CDR2: MDHEN, SYDVKM. This CDR3 spans 13 amino acids. Trimming pared 8 bases from V and 7 bases from J, leaving 14 bases between. The CDR3 DNA is TGTGCCAGCGGGCCCACGGGTCGTGAAAAACTGTTTTTT. Its translation is CASGPTGREKLFF.

The gene calls are TRBV9 and TRBJ2-1; 10 positions agree with TRBD2. The CDR3 loop spans 16 amino acids. The germline CDR1 and CDR2 sequences are SGDLS and YYNGEE. V gave up 4 bases and J gave up 7 bases; unmatched junction bases: 11. The CDR3 region has the DNA TGTGCCAGCAGCATCTCGGGGGCTAGCGGGAGTAATGAGCAGTTCTTC. Protein: CASSISGASGSNEQFF.

About this clone itself: This likely came from a read error, as a far larger clone is one base away. Within the sample, other DNA sequences also encode this same CDR3. The V call is TRBV30, the J call TRBJ1-1; D perhaps matches TRBD1 (5 bases). The length of the CDR3 is 13 residues. Germline CDR1 and CDR2: GTSNPN and SVGIG (reference sequence). CDR3 DNA sequence: TGTGCCTGGAGTCCCCGGGGGAGCACTGAAGCCTTCTTT. Its translation: CAWSPRGSTEAFF. The full variable domain, its missing parts supplied by reference TRBV30 and TRBJ1-1, is SQTIHQWPATLVQPVGSPLSLECTVEGTSNPNLYWYRQAAGRGLQLLFYSVGIGQISSEVPQNLSASRPQDRQFILSSKKLLLSDSGFYLCAWSPRGSTEAFFGQGTRLTVV.

On this clone: A far larger clone is a single base away, which makes a read error likely. J is TRBJ2-3 and V is TRBV30; 7 bases match TRBD1. Germline CDR1 and CDR2: GTSNPN and SVGIG (reference sequence). The CDR3 spans 14 residues. The CDR3 region has the DNA TGTGCCTGGAGTGTAGGGACAGAAGCAGATACGCGGTATTTT. Its translation: CAWSVGTEADTRYF.

The rearrangement joins TRBV7-2 to TRBJ2-2; D ambiguous. Germline V gene data show CDR1 as SGHTA and CDR2 as FQGNSA. This CDR3 comprises 14 residues. With 1 base removed from V and 12 bases from J, the gap between germline ends came to 15 bases. The CDR3 region has the DNA TGTGCCAGCAGCTTAGGCTCTACTGAAGGGCAGCTGTTTTTT. Its protein product is CASSLGSTEGQLFF.

This chain uses TRBV9 with TRBJ2-3; D may be TRBD1 (5 bases). The CDR3 has 15 residues. Per the germline V gene, CDR1 is SGDLS and CDR2 is YYNGEE. V shed 0 bases and J shed 3 bases, with 11 bases lying between them. CDR3 in amino acids: CASSVESGQTDTQYF. For the CDR3, the DNA is TGTGCCAGCAGCGTAGAATCAGGGCAAACAGATACGCAGTATTTT.

This clone was seen only a few times. The chain combines TRBV5-6 with TRBJ1-2, with D uncertain. Germline CDR1 is SGHDT and CDR2 is YYEEEE. This CDR3 contains 15 residues. V shed 0 bases and J shed 6 bases, with 15 bases lying between them. As DNA, the CDR3 is TGTGCCAGCAGCTTGGCTCTTTTTGGGAGGAATGGCTACACCTTC. It codes for CASSLALFGRNGYTF.

The CDR3 DNA reads as TGTGCCAGCAGTTTACTCAGGGGGCCTGGCACTGAAGCTTTCTTT. Protein product: CASSLLRGPGTEAFF. This chain links TRBV28 with TRBJ1-1; 8 bases fit TRBD1. The CDR3 totals 15 residues. CDR1 and CDR2 (germline): MDHEN, SYDVKM. J gave up 4 bases and V 2 bases, and 6 bases lay outside the gene matches.

CDR3: CASTERGLLGQPQHF. For the CDR3, the DNA is TGTGCCAGCACCGAACGGGGCCTTCTAGGACAGCCCCAGCATTTT. This chain connects TRBV2 to TRBJ1-5; D might be TRBD1 (5 bases). Looked up from germline, CDR1 is SNHLY and CDR2 is FYNNEI. V dropped 7 bases and J dropped 7 bases, with 20 bases sitting between them. This CDR3 has 15 residues. Complete variable domain (other parts from reference TRBV2 and TRBJ1-5): EPEVTQTPSHQVTQMGQEVILRCVPISNHLYFYWYRQILGQKVEFLVSFYNNEISEKSEIFDDQFSVERPDGSNFTLKIRSTKLEDSAMYFCASTERGLLGQPQHFGDGTRLSIL.

V usage is TRBV5-1 and J usage is TRBJ2-5, with D hard to call. The ends were cut back, 0 bases at V and 0 bases at J, with 6 bases in the middle. Per the germline V gene, CDR1 is SGHRS and CDR2 is YFSETQ. The CDR3 runs 14 residues. CDR3 nucleotides: TGCGCCAGCAGCTTGGCTTTGGACCAAGAGACCCAGTACTTC. Protein sequence: CASSLALDQETQYF. The variable domain in full, with the rest retrieved from reference TRBV5-1 and TRBJ2-5, is KAGVTQTPRYLIKTRGQQVTLSCSPISGHRSVSWYQQTPGQGLQFLFEYFSETQRNKGNFPGRFSGRQFSNSRSEMNVSTLELGDSALYLCASSLALDQETQYFGPGTRLLVL.

Only one count was recorded for this clone. The chain couples TRBV4-1 to TRBJ1-5, with D possibly TRBD1 on 5 matching bases. Deletions cut 1 base from V and 4 bases from J, with 11 bases between. Germline lookup yields CDR1 MGHRA and CDR2 YSYEKL. The CDR3 length is 15 residues. Here the CDR3 DNA reads TGCGCCAGCAGCCAAGTCTTGACAGCTAATCAGCCCCAGCATTTT. Translated, it gives CASSQVLTANQPQHF.

The gene calls are TRBV7-9 and TRBJ1-4; no clear D. Trimming removed 5 bases from V and 5 bases from J, with 12 bases in between. Germline assignment: CDR1 SEHNR and CDR2 FQNEAQ (reference sequence). There are 14 residues in the CDR3. The CDR3 sequence is CASSPSGGNEKLFF. Here the CDR3 DNA reads TGTGCCAGCAGCCCCTCAGGCGGGAATGAAAAACTGTTTTTT.

This chain links TRBV19 with TRBJ1-2; 10 bases are a match to TRBD1. V shed 4 bases and J 7 bases; nucleotides not matched to a gene: 6. CDR1 and CDR2 from the germline V gene are LNHDA and SQIVND (reference sequence). The CDR3 contains 14 residues. The CDR3: CASSTDRGLGGYTF. CDR3 sequence (DNA): TGTGCCAGTAGTACCGACAGGGGGCTGGGTGGCTACACCTTC.

The CDR3 protein is CASRQTYNSPLHF. DNA of the CDR3: TGTGCCTCCCGACAGACCTATAATTCACCCCTCCACTTT. This chain uses TRBV30 with TRBJ1-6; a weak D match, TRBD1 (5 bases). Germline V gene lookup returns CDR1 GTSNPN and CDR2 SVGIG (reference sequence). Trimming took off 7 bases at V and 2 bases at J, with 9 bases between the two ends. CDR3 size: 13 residues. The variable domain in full, with the rest retrieved from reference TRBV30 and TRBJ1-6, is SQTIHQWPATLVQPVGSPLSLECTVEGTSNPNLYWYRQAAGRGLQLLFYSVGIGQISSEVPQNLSASRPQDRQFILSSKKLLLSDSGFYLCASRQTYNSPLHFGNGTRLTVT.

This CDR3 reads CASSVGPGRETQYF. The CDR3 DNA is TGTGCCAGCAGCGTAGGCCCAGGGAGAGAGACCCAGTACTTC. V usage is TRBV9 and J usage is TRBJ2-5; D is perhaps TRBD1 or TRBD2 (5 bases each). The CDR3 consists of 14 residues. Germline CDR1 is SGDLS and CDR2 is YYNGEE. V lost 0 bases to trimming and J lost 4 bases, with 10 bases between them.

The V and J genes are TRBV27 and TRBJ2-7; 12 bases map to TRBD2. Germline values: CDR1 MNHEY, CDR2 SMNVEV (reference sequence). The CDR3 loop spans 15 amino acids. The ends lost 6 bases at V and 7 bases at J; junction bases unmatched: 10. CDR3 in amino acids: CASSLLAGGPGEQYF. In DNA form, the CDR3 reads TGTGCCAGCAGCCTTCTAGCGGGAGGGCCAGGTGAGCAGTACTTC.

The CDR3 DNA follows: TGTGCCAGCAGTCCGGTGCTAGCGCCAGATACGCAGTATTTT. Amino acid sequence: CASSPVLAPDTQYF. V usage is TRBV7-9 and J usage is TRBJ2-3; the D gene is possibly TRBD2 (6 bases). The V end lost 6 bases, the J end lost 4 bases, and 14 bases lay between the germline ends. CDR1 and CDR2 from the germline V gene are SEHNR and FQNEAQ (reference sequence). CDR3 length: 14 residues.

As for this clone: A much larger clone lies a single base off, so this may be a read error. The chain couples TRBV7-5 to TRBJ2-1; TRBD1, the D gene given by the table, was not confirmed from the DNA. TRBV7-5 represents a pseudogene. CDR3 length: 15 amino acids. CDR3 sequence (DNA): TGTGTCAGAAGCCAGGATGAGGGACACCTTGGTGAGCAGTTCTTC. Its translation is CVRSQDEGHLGEQFF.

V usage is TRBV7-9 and J usage is TRBJ2-5, with a possible D match to TRBD1 (6 bases). CDR1 and CDR2 from the germline V gene are SEHNR and FQNEAQ (reference sequence). The CDR3 has 12 amino acids. Trimming left V 11 bases short and J 4 bases short, with 14 bases between. CDR3 protein: CAVQGWGETQYF. The CDR3, as DNA: TGTGCCGTACAGGGTTGGGGAGAGACCCAGTACTTC.

The CDR3 nucleotides are TGTGCCAGCAGACCGCAGGGGACGAACACTGAAGCTTTCTTT. Its translation is CASRPQGTNTEAFF. The genes are TRBV28 and TRBJ1-1; tentative D call: TRBD1 (6 bases). V was pared by 6 bases and J by 1 base, with 12 bases between. Germline V lookup: CDR1 MDHEN, CDR2 SYDVKM. The CDR3 is 14 amino acids.